Listed below are T cell receptor beta chains from one sample, sequenced in a study of T-cell reconstitution after alpha-beta-depleted transplantation in children. TCRdb reprocessed the PCR reads via MiXCR and lists one record per CDR3 protein. The sample contains fewer than 450,000 distinct CDR3 sequences, under 20% of which appear only once. The sample in question was PBMCs, mostly from graft donor cells, obtained 360 days after TCRalphabeta/CD19-depleted stem cell transplant. The receptor source for this set is a male patient aged 2 to 9 who had a stem cell transplant for acute lymphoblastic leukemia, so the T cells may come from the graft donor. Each CDR3 is given with its conserved first and last residue.

v_call: TRBV27
j_call: TRBJ1-1
cdr3_aa: CASNGGPYTNTEAFF

v_call: TRBV27
j_call: TRBJ2-1
cdr3_aa: CASSFFSYNEQFF

v_call: TRBV7-9
j_call: TRBJ2-5
cdr3_aa: CASSPRQGGTQYF

v_call: TRBV28
j_call: TRBJ2-3
cdr3_aa: CASSFLGGYTDTQYF

v_call: TRBV24-1
j_call: TRBJ2-4
cdr3_aa: CASFWILAGPILAKNIQYF

v_call: TRBV2
j_call: TRBJ2-1
cdr3_aa: CASRATSGPYNEQFF

v_call: TRBV7-9
j_call: TRBJ1-4
cdr3_aa: CASSLGDRVNEKLFF

v_call: TRBV5-1
j_call: TRBJ2-4
cdr3_aa: CASSLDWGRVYIQYF

v_call: TRBV5-1
j_call: TRBJ1-1
cdr3_aa: CASRASVVNTEAFF

v_call: TRBV6-1
j_call: TRBJ2-7
cdr3_aa: CASSPLALYEQYF